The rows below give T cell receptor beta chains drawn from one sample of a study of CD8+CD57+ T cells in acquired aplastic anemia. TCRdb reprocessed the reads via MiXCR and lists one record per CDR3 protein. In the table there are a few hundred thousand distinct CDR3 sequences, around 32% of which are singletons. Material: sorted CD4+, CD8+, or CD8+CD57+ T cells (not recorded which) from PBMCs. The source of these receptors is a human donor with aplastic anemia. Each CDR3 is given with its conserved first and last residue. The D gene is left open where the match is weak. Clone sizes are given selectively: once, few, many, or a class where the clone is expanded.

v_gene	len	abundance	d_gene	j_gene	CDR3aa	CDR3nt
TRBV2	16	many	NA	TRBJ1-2	CASSELGGIPNYGYTF	TGTGCCAGCAGTGAACTAGGCGGAATACCTAACTATGGCTACACCTTC
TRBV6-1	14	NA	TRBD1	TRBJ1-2	CATPNRRQGDGYTF	TGTGCCACCCCAAATCGGAGGCAGGGGGATGGCTACACCTTC
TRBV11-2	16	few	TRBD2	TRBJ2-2	CASSWTSPANTGKLFF	TGTGCCAGCAGCTGGACTAGCCCGGCGAACACCGGGAAGCTGTTTTTT
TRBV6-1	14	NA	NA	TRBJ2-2	CASSPRPNTGELFF	TGTGCCAGCAGTCCCCGCCCCAACACCGGGGAGCTGTTTTTT
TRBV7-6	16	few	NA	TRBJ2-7	CASSWGDTERSYEQYF	TGTGCCAGCAGCTGGGGGGACACCGAGCGCTCCTACGAGCAGTACTTC
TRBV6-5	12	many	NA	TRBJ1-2	CASSYGAGGYTF	TGTGCCAGCAGTTACGGGGCAGGTGGCTACACCTTC
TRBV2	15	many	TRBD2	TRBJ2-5	CASSVSTLAVETQYF	TGTGCCAGCAGTGTATCGACACTAGCGGTCGAGACCCAGTACTTC
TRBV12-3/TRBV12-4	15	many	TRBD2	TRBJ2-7	CASSFGGRAGSEQYF	TGTGCCAGCAGTTTCGGCGGGAGGGCGGGATCCGAGCAGTACTTC
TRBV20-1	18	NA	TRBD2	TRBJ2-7	CSARLRASGGGGPYEQYF	TGCAGTGCTAGACTTCGGGCTAGCGGGGGGGGCGGGCCCTACGAGCAGTACTTC
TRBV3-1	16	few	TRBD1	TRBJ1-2	CASSHNQGQGVGGYTF	TGTGCCAGCAGCCACAACCAGGGACAGGGCGTCGGGGGCTACACCTTC
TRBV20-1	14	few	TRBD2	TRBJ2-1	CSAASGGLDNEQFF	TGCAGTGCTGCTTCCGGTGGACTAGACAATGAGCAGTTCTTC
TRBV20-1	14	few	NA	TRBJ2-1	CSAYTAYNGDEQFF	TGCAGTGCTTACACAGCATACAACGGGGATGAGCAGTTCTTC
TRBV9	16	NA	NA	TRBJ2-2	CASSVGPGPGTGELFF	TGTGCCAGCAGCGTAGGGCCAGGGCCTGGAACCGGGGAGCTGTTTTTT
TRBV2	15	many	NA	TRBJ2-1	CASRQREFRHNEQFF	TGTGCCAGCAGACAGAGGGAGTTTAGACACAATGAGCAGTTCTTC
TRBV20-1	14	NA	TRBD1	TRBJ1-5	CSAGDRRVNQPQHF	TGCAGTGCGGGGGACAGGAGGGTCAATCAGCCCCAGCATTTT
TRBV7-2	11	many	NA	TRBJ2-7	CASSNTFEQYF	TGTGCCAGCAGCAATACTTTCGAGCAGTACTTC
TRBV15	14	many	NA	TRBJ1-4	CATSREGLKEKLFF	TGTGCCACCAGCAGAGAGGGTCTGAAGGAAAAACTGTTTTTT
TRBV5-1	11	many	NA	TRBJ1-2	CASGEGFGYTF	TGCGCCTCTGGGGAGGGGTTCGGCTACACCTTC
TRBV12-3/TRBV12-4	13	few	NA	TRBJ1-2	CASTDGTNYGYTF	TGTGCCAGCACCGACGGGACAAACTATGGCTACACCTTC
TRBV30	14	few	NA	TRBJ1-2	CAWREQGDPYGYTF	TGTGCCTGGAGAGAACAGGGAGACCCCTATGGCTACACCTTC
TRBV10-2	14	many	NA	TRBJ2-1	CASSDMEYNNEQFF	TGCGCCAGCAGTGATATGGAGTATAACAATGAGCAGTTCTTC
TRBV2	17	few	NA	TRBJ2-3	CASSVVVDRPYTDTQCF	TGTGCCAGCAGTGTGGTCGTCGACAGACCATACACAGATACGCAGTGTTTT
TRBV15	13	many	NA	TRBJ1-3	CATRPSSGNTIYF	TGTGCCACCAGGCCGAGCTCTGGAAACACCATATATTTT
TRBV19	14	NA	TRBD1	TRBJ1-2	CASSTGTGNYGYTF	TGTGCCAGTAGTACCGGGACAGGGAACTATGGCTACACCTTC
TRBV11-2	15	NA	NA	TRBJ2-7	CASSLTRDQTYEQYF	TGTGCCAGCAGCTTAACCCGGGACCAAACCTACGAGCAGTACTTC
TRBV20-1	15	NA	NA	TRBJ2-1	CSARESAVSHNEQFF	TGCAGTGCTAGAGAGTCGGCAGTCAGTCACAATGAGCAGTTCTTC
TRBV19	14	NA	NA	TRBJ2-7	CASSPVRSANEQHF	TGTGCCAGTAGTCCCGTCAGGTCCGCGAACGAGCAGCACTTT
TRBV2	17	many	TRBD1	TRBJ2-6	CASIGDRGLTGANVLTF	TGTGCCAGCATAGGAGACAGGGGGCTGACTGGGGCCAACGTCCTGACTTTC